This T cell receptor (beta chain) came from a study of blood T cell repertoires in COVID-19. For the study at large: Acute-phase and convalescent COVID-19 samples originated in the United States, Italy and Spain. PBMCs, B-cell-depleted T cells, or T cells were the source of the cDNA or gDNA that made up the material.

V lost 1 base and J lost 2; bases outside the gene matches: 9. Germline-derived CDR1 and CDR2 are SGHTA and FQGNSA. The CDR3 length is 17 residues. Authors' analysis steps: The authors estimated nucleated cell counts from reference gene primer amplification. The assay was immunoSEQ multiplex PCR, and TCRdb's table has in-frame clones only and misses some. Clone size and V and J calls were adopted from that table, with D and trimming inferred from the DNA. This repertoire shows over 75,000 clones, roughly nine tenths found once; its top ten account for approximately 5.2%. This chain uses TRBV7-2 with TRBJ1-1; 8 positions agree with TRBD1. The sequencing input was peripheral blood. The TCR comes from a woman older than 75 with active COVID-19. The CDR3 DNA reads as TGTGCCAGCAGCTTAGATCGGTACGGGACAGGTAACACTGAAGCTTTCTTT. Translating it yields CASSLDRYGTGNTEAFF.